The 32 T cell receptor beta chains in this list originate from one sample, sequenced in a study of cytomegalovirus exposure and HLA in healthy donors. The PCR was carried out with 60 Vbeta primers and 13 Jbeta primers. Assay: immunoSEQ multiplex PCR; the TCRdb copy retains only in-frame clones and omits some. The sample yields 150,000 to 200,000 clones, 81% seen once. Sequenced material: PBMCs. These receptors all stem from a woman under 30 in good health and CMV-seronegative.

The chain combines TRBV28 with TRBJ1-4, with D perhaps TRBD1 (6 bases). There are 18 residues in the CDR3. In germline, CDR1 is MDHEN, CDR2 SYDVKM. Trimming cost V 3 bases and J 5 bases, with 22 bases left between them. The CDR3 protein is CASSFVYAGERKNEKLFF. In nucleotides, the CDR3 is TGTGCCAGCAGTTTTGTGTATGCAGGGGAGAGGAAAAATGAAAAACTGTTTTTT.

The CDR3 is CASSYQGSHSPLHF. In DNA, the CDR3 is TGTGCCAGCAGTTATCAGGGCTCGCATTCACCCCTCCACTTT. The chain links TRBV6-5 to TRBJ1-6, with a tentative D call TRBD1 (5 bases). Trimming cost V 3 bases and J 8 bases, with 11 bases left between them. This CDR3 is built from 14 residues. Germline CDR1 reads MNHEY; CDR2 reads SVGAGI.

In its sample, this clone was seen once. The chain joins TRBV27 to TRBJ2-2; 15 bases fit TRBD2. Trimming removed 4 bases from V and 7 bases from J; junction bases left unmatched: 4. Germline values: CDR1 MNHEY, CDR2 SMNVEV (reference sequence). This CDR3 has 16 amino acids. As DNA, the CDR3 is TGTGCCAGCAGTTCCGGACTAGCGGGGGGGAACGGGGAGCTGTTTTTT. It translates to CASSSGLAGGNGELFF.

As regards this clone: Other DNA sequences in this sample translate to the same CDR3. The chain couples TRBV5-1 to TRBJ2-2; 11 bases line up with TRBD1. J lost 5 bases, V lost 2 bases, and 5 bases had no gene match. Germline V CDR1 and CDR2: SGHRS, YFSETQ. This CDR3 has 16 residues. The CDR3 DNA follows: TGCGCCAGCAGCTTAGGACAGGGGGCGAGTACCGGGGAGCTGTTTTTT. It yields the protein CASSLGQGASTGELFF.

This chain uses TRBV4-1 with TRBJ2-7, with 11 nucleotides matching TRBD1. Germline values: CDR1 MGHRA, CDR2 YSYEKL. V dropped 1 base and J dropped 6; count of bases not matched to a gene: 5. The CDR3 extends over 15 amino acids. CDR3 coding DNA: TGCGCCAGCAGCCAAGGTTGGACAGGGGGCGCCGAGCAGTACTTC. This codes for CASSQGWTGGAEQYF.

This rearrangement joins TRBV28 to TRBJ1-1, with D perhaps TRBD1 (5 bases). V was cut by 6 bases and J by 1 base, with 12 bases left in between. The CDR3 sequence is 14 residues long. The germline V gene has CDR1 MDHEN and CDR2 SYDVKM. CDR3 in amino acids: CASSPDRPNTEAFF. The DNA for the CDR3 is TGTGCCAGCAGCCCAGACAGACCGAACACTGAAGCTTTCTTT.

J is TRBJ1-1 and V is TRBV27, with TRBD1 matching 10 bases. The CDR3 extends over 18 amino acids. Germline loops: CDR1 MNHEY, CDR2 SMNVEV (reference sequence). With 4 bases clipped from V and 2 bases from J, the junction kept 13 bases outside the gene matches. The CDR3 loop reads CASSSYFLRDRGNTEAFF. In DNA form, the CDR3 reads TGTGCCAGCAGTTCCTATTTCTTACGGGACAGGGGTAACACTGAAGCTTTCTTT.

V usage is TRBV6-1 and J usage is TRBJ2-7, with a possible D match to TRBD1 (6 bases). CDR1 is MNHNS and CDR2 is SASEGT in the germline V gene. This CDR3 has 13 residues. V was trimmed by 6 bases and J by 0 bases, leaving 9 bases between them. The CDR3: CASRDRNSYEQYF. Here the CDR3 DNA reads TGTGCCAGCAGAGACAGGAACTCCTACGAGCAGTACTTC.

The V gene is TRBV2, the J gene TRBJ1-2; TRBD1 is a possible D gene (6 bases). Between the trimmed V and J ends, which lost 4 bases and 2 bases, there was a span of 14 bases. Germline-derived CDR1 and CDR2 are SNHLY and FYNNEI. This CDR3 region has 15 residues. CDR3 loop: CASSVQGLMNYGYTF. The CDR3 bases are TGTGCCAGCAGTGTCCAGGGGCTAATGAACTATGGCTACACCTTC.

V gene TRBV5-1 combines with J gene TRBJ2-5, with D unresolved. Trimming took 4 bases from V and 5 from J, leaving 9 bases between them. Germline CDR1 and CDR2: SGHRS and YFSETQ. The CDR3 is 12 amino acids. CDR3 protein: CASSAEVETQYF. The CDR3, as DNA: TGCGCCAGCAGCGCTGAGGTTGAGACCCAGTACTTC. Based on the CDR3 plus reference TRBV5-1 and TRBJ2-5, the full variable domain is KAGVTQTPRYLIKTRGQQVTLSCSPISGHRSVSWYQQTPGQGLQFLFEYFSETQRNKGNFPGRFSGRQFSNSRSEMNVSTLELGDSALYLCASSAEVETQYFGPGTRLLVL.

J is TRBJ1-5 and V is TRBV19, with 11 bases that match TRBD1. The CDR3 is made up of 19 amino acids. Trimming cost V 2 bases and J 1 base; bases outside gene matches: 10. Germline CDR1 and CDR2: LNHDA and SQIVND (reference sequence). As DNA, the CDR3 is TGTGCCAGTAGTATATCTGGGACAGGGGGGTATCCAAGCAATCAGCCCCAGCATTTT. Its translation: CASSISGTGGYPSNQPQHF.

A note on this clone: One junction end disagrees with the germline gene, perhaps due to a read error. J is TRBJ1-5 and V is TRBV19, with 8 bases identical to TRBD1. The germline V gene has CDR1 LNHDA and CDR2 SQIVND (reference sequence). The CDR3 has 15 amino acids. Here the CDR3 DNA reads TGTGCCAGTAGGCCCACAGGGGGAAGCAATCAGCTCCAGCATTTT. Translation gives CASRPTGGSNQLQHF.

This sequence joins TRBV7-2 and TRBJ2-3; weak D call: TRBD1 (5 bases). Trimming left V 5 bases short and J 5 bases short, with 14 bases between. This CDR3 region has 14 residues. Germline V gene lookup returns CDR1 SGHTA and CDR2 FQGNSA. CDR3 sequence: CASSERPGRDTQYF. The CDR3, as DNA: TGTGCCAGCAGCGAAAGACCAGGGCGAGATACGCAGTATTTT.

This chain joins TRBV28 and TRBJ1-2; possible D gene TRBD1, 6 bases. V lost 3 bases, J lost 5 bases, and 7 bases lay in between. CDR3 length: 12 amino acids. Germline CDR1 is MDHEN and CDR2 is SYDVKM. CDR3 amino acids: CASSFTGYGYTF. The CDR3 DNA sequence: TGTGCCAGCAGTTTCACAGGGTATGGCTACACCTTC.

The chain recombines TRBV27 with TRBJ1-4; D unresolved. V was trimmed by 1 base and J by 4 bases, leaving 7 bases between them. The CDR3 runs 14 residues. Germline V gene lookup returns CDR1 MNHEY and CDR2 SMNVEV (reference sequence). CDR3 sequence reads: CASSLWGVNEKLFF. The DNA of the CDR3 is TGTGCCAGCAGTTTATGGGGAGTTAATGAAAAACTGTTTTTT. Full variable domain (missing parts from reference TRBV27 and TRBJ1-4): EAQVTQNPRYLITVTGKKLTVTCSQNMNHEYMSWYRQDPGLGLRQIYYSMNVEVTDKGDVPEGYKVSRKEKRNFPLILESPSPNQTSLYFCASSLWGVNEKLFFGSGTQLSVL.

V usage is TRBV6-6 and J usage is TRBJ2-1, with 12 bases lining up with TRBD2. Germline trimming cut 5 bases from V and 6 bases from J; bases unmatched to any gene: 8. Germline CDR1 and CDR2: MNHNY and SVGAGI (reference sequence). This CDR3 has 16 amino acids. CDR3 in amino acids: CASSRFLAGGGNEQFF. The CDR3 coding sequence is TGTGCCAGCAGTCGATTCCTAGCGGGGGGGGGCAATGAGCAGTTCTTC.

V is TRBV5-4 and J is TRBJ2-5, with 8 bases fitting TRBD2. The CDR3 is made up of 16 amino acids. V was clipped by 0 bases and J by 5 bases; unmatched bases: 9. The germline V gene encodes CDR1 SGHNT and CDR2 YYREEE (reference sequence). The CDR3: CASSLEASGGGETQYF. DNA for the CDR3: TGTGCCAGCAGCTTGGAGGCTAGCGGCGGGGGGGAGACCCAGTACTTC. Together with reference TRBV5-4 and TRBJ2-5, the CDR3 gives the full variable domain: ETGVTQSPTHLIKTRGQQVTLRCSSQSGHNTVSWYQQALGQGPQFIFQYYREEENGRGNFPPRFSGLQFPNYSSELNVNALELDDSALYLCASSLEASGGGETQYFGPGTRLLVL.

Turning to this clone: One end of the junction is discordant with germline, which a read error may explain. CDR3 nucleotides: TGTTCCAGCGTCATCGGCAGGGATACTGAAGCTTTCTTT. Translated, it gives CSSVIGRDTEAFF. The chain uses TRBV7-9 and TRBJ1-1; D perhaps matches TRBD1 (5 bases). The germline V gene encodes CDR1 SEHNR and CDR2 FQNEAQ (reference sequence). CDR3 length: 13 residues.

The sample holds a few counts of this clone. The chain carries TRBV28 and TRBJ2-2, with 12 bases lining up with TRBD1. V lost 3 bases and J lost 3; bases outside the gene matches: 11. The germline CDR1 and CDR2 sequences are MDHEN and SYDVKM. CDR3 length: 19 amino acids. The CDR3 DNA is TGTGCCAGCAGTTTGGGGGACAGGGGGCGAATCAGGTACACCGGGGAGCTGTTTTTT. This sequence encodes CASSLGDRGRIRYTGELFF.

The chain is built from TRBV29-1 and TRBJ1-2; TRBD1 might be the D (6 bases). The CDR3 loop spans 12 amino acids. The germline V gene has CDR1 SQVTM and CDR2 ANQGSEA. V was pared by 4 bases and J by 4 bases, with 10 bases between. The CDR3 coding sequence is TGCAGCGTTGTAGACAGGCTCTATGGCTACACCTTC. Translation gives CSVVDRLYGYTF.

The V and J genes are TRBV7-9 and TRBJ1-2, with 10 bases aligning to TRBD1. Germline lookup yields CDR1 SEHNR and CDR2 FQNEAQ (reference sequence). V lost 5 bases, J lost 5 bases, and 5 bases stayed unmatched. The CDR3 extends over 14 amino acids. The CDR3 is CASSDRGLGYGYTF. The CDR3 coding sequence is TGTGCCAGCAGCGACAGGGGGCTAGGATATGGCTACACCTTC.

The table lists this clone with a few counts. This rearrangement joins TRBV30 to TRBJ2-3, with 7 nucleotides matching TRBD2. Unmatched junction bases numbered 7, after V lost 0 bases and J lost 4 bases. CDR3 size: 15 residues. Looked up from germline, CDR1 is GTSNPN and CDR2 is SVGIG (reference sequence). CDR3: CAWSVYVGGADTQYF. DNA of the CDR3: TGTGCCTGGAGTGTATATGTGGGAGGGGCAGATACGCAGTATTTT.

The V gene is TRBV7-9, the J gene TRBJ2-1, with D possibly TRBD1 on 6 matching bases. CDR1 and CDR2 from the germline V gene are SEHNR and FQNEAQ (reference sequence). CDR3 length: 14 residues. V dropped 6 bases and J dropped 2 bases, with 11 bases sitting between them. CDR3 DNA: TGTGCCAGCAGTCAGACAGGTACCTACAATGAGCAGTTCTTC. This translates into CASSQTGTYNEQFF.

This chain links TRBV6-1 with TRBJ2-1, with 7 bases fitting TRBD2. Germline CDR1 and CDR2: MNHNS and SASEGT. Germline trimming cut 6 bases from V and 8 bases from J; bases unmatched to any gene: 7. This CDR3 contains 13 residues. The chain's CDR3 is CASRARLADEQFF. Here the CDR3 DNA reads TGTGCCAGCAGGGCGAGACTAGCCGATGAGCAGTTCTTC.

The gene calls are TRBV5-4 and TRBJ1-2; D remains ambiguous. V gave up 5 bases and J gave up 2 bases, with 10 bases separating them. Germline CDR1 SGHNT, CDR2 YYREEE (reference sequence). The CDR3 sequence is 13 residues long. As DNA, the CDR3 is TGTGCCAGCAGTATAAAGCAAAACTATGGCTACACCTTC. Its translation is CASSIKQNYGYTF.

The CDR3 sequence: CASSLRGGLYEQYF. The CDR3 DNA reads as TGTGCCAGCAGTTTAAGGGGAGGATTATACGAGCAGTACTTC. The chain recombines TRBV28 with TRBJ2-7, with D perhaps TRBD2 (6 bases). The CDR3 runs to 14 residues. Deletions cut 2 bases from V and 4 bases from J, with 12 bases between. Germline V CDR1 and CDR2: MDHEN, SYDVKM.

This rearrangement joins TRBV27 to TRBJ1-1; D is uncertain. Looked up from germline, CDR1 is MNHEY and CDR2 is SMNVEV (reference sequence). The CDR3 has 14 residues. With 7 bases removed from V and 3 bases from J, the gap between germline ends came to 15 bases. CDR3 bases: TGTGCCAGCACGAAGGTGGATGGGCACACTGAAGCTTTCTTT. Encoded protein: CASTKVDGHTEAFF.

The chain links TRBV27 to TRBJ2-7; TRBD1 agrees at 9 bases. There are 15 residues in the CDR3. Germline V gives CDR1 MNHEY, CDR2 SMNVEV (reference sequence). V was pared by 8 bases and J by 6 bases, with 14 bases of the junction left unmatched. The CDR3 loop reads CASALSGTGLTEQYF. In DNA form, the CDR3 reads TGTGCCAGCGCCTTGAGTGGGACAGGGCTCACCGAGCAGTACTTC.

This chain uses TRBV27 with TRBJ2-1, with TRBD2 identical over 7 bases. This CDR3 comprises 15 residues. V shed 6 bases and J 0 bases; nucleotides not matched to a gene: 5. The germline gives CDR1 MNHEY, CDR2 SMNVEV (reference sequence). CDR3 sequence: CASRLTSDSYNEQFF. The CDR3 bases are TGTGCCAGCAGGTTAACTAGCGACTCCTACAATGAGCAGTTCTTC.

V is TRBV5-5 and J is TRBJ2-6; 10 nucleotides agree with TRBD1. Trimming at V came to 1 base and at J to 4 bases, leaving 8 bases not matched to a gene. The CDR3 sequence is 18 residues long. CDR1 and CDR2 from the germline V gene are SGHKS and YYEKEE (reference sequence). Here the CDR3 reads CASSLTRDRGAGANVLTF. The CDR3 DNA is TGTGCCAGCAGCTTGACGAGGGACAGGGGAGCGGGGGCCAACGTCCTGACTTTC.

The chain recombines TRBV4-2 with TRBJ2-5; TRBD2 agrees at 14 bases. V lost 3 bases and J lost 5; bases outside the gene matches: 5. Germline lookup yields CDR1 LGHNA and CDR2 YNFKEQ. The CDR3 has 16 residues. The CDR3 reads CASSQRRTSGRETQYF. The CDR3 DNA is TGTGCCAGCAGCCAGAGGCGGACTAGCGGGAGGGAGACCCAGTACTTC.

This clone appeared a few times. The chain links TRBV2 to TRBJ1-1; D possibly corresponds to TRBD1 (6 bases). V lost 5 bases and J 10 bases, leaving 20 bases between the germline ends. CDR3 size: 14 residues. Germline-derived CDR1 and CDR2 are SNHLY and FYNNEI. The CDR3 spells CASSRTARGNGAFF. The CDR3 bases are TGTGCCAGCAGTCGGACAGCTCGAGGGAATGGAGCTTTCTTT.